The present entry profiles one TCR beta chain with its context. This record comes from a study of T cell changes during pregnancy in multiple sclerosis. Trimming pared 2 bases from V and 3 bases from J, leaving 16 bases between. The length of the CDR3 is 16 residues. Germline CDR1 and CDR2: SGHVS and FNYEAQ. Method: immunoSEQ multiplex PCR; TCRdb's copy keeps in-frame clones and lacks some. The table includes tens of thousands of clones, roughly 92% detected once. The clonotype was recovered from a female donor with multiple sclerosis, enrolled in a pregnancy study. This specimen was CD4+ T cells from peripheral blood mononuclear cells, taken in the third trimester of pregnancy. The chain combines TRBV7-6 with TRBJ1-2, with D possibly being TRBD1 (5 bases). The CDR3 region has the DNA TGTGCCAGCAGCTTATCCTTTGACAGCTTGTACTATGGCTACACCTTC. Amino acids: CASSLSFDSLYYGYTF.